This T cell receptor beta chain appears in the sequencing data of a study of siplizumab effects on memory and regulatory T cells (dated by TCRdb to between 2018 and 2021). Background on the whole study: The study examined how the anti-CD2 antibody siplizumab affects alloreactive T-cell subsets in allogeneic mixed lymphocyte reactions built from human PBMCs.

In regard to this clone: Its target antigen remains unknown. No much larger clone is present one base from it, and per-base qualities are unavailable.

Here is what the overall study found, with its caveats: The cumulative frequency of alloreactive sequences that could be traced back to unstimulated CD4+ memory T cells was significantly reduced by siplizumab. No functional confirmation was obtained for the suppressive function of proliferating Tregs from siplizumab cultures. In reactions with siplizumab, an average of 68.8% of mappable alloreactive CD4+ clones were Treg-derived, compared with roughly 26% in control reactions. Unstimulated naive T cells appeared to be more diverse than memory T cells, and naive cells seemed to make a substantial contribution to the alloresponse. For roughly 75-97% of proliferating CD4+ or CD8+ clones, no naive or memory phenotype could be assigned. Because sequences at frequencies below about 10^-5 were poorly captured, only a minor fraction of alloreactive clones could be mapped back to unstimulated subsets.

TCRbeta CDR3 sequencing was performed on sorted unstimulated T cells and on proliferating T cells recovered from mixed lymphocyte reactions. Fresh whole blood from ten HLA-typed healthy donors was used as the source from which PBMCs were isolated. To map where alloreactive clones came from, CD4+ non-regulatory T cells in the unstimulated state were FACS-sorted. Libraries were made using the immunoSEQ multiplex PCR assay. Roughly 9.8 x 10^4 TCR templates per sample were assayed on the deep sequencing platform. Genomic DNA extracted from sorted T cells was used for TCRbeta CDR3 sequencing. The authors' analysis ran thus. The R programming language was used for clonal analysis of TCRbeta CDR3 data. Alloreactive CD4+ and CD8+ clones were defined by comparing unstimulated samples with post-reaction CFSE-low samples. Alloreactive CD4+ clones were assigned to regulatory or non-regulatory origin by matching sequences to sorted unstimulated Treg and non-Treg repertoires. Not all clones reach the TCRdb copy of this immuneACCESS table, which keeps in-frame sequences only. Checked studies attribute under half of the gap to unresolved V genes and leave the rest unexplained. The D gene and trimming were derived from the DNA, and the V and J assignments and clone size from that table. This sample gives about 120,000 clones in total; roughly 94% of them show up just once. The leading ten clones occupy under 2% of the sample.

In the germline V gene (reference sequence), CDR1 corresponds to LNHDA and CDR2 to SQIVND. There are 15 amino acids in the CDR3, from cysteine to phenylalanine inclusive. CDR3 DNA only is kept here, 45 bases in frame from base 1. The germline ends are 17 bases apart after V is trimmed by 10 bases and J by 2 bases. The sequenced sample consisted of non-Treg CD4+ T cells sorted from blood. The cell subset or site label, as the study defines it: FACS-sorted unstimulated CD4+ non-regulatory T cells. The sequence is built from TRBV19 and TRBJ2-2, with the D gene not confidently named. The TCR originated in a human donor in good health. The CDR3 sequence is CATHPSQLNTGELFF. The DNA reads TGTGCCACTCATCCATCCCAGCTAAACACCGGGGAGCTGTTTTTT.